Included here is one T cell receptor beta chain sequence, with context. The antigen remains unidentified. This specimen includes other DNA sequences encoding the same CDR3. The donors were healthy bone marrow donors. There were likely unrecorded immune exposures, though donors were nominally healthy when sampled. These data belong to a study of cytomegalovirus exposure and HLA in healthy donors. Trimming removed 6 bases from V and 2 bases from J; junction bases left unmatched: 5. Germline V gives CDR1 LGHNT, CDR2 FRNRAP. CDR3 length: 14 amino acids. PCR amplification relied on 60 Vbeta primers (plus 13 Jbeta primers). The method was immunoSEQ multiplex PCR; TCRdb's version includes in-frame clones alone and lacks a portion of them. Of 250,000 to 350,000 clones listed, 75% to 90% are singletons. Points from the study as a whole: Across donors, most TCRs were seen rarely, yet some public ones were widespread.

The TCR was taken from a man aged 35 to 55 in good health and CMV-seropositive. The sample comprised PBMCs. The chain employs TRBV12-5 and TRBJ2-7; 9 bases map to TRBD1. CDR3 loop: CASGFRDRAYEQYF. In nucleotides, the CDR3 is TGTGCTAGTGGCTTCCGGGACAGGGCCTACGAGCAGTACTTC.